Listed here is a single T cell receptor (beta chain). The sample comes from a study of blood T cell repertoires in COVID-19. Study overall: Collection of acute and convalescent COVID-19 samples took place in the United States, Italy and Spain. Sources were T cells, B-cell-depleted T cells, or PBMCs; the material itself was cDNA or gDNA.

Original processing notes: Quantification of nucleated cells was approximated via reference gene primer amplification. Generated by immunoSEQ multiplex PCR, the TCRdb table keeps only in-frame clones and is missing some. Clone size and the V and J calls come from that table; the DNA yielded D and trimming. The sample has approximately 46,000 clones, roughly 82% seen once. CDR3 length: 16 residues. Trimming pared 0 bases from V and 3 bases from J, leaving 14 bases between. Germline CDR1 SGDLS, CDR2 YYNGEE. This chain links TRBV9 with TRBJ2-3; D is possibly TRBD1 (6 bases). The sequenced material came from peripheral blood. This sequence originates from a woman between 55 and 75 years old with acute or convalescent COVID-19. CDR3: CASSVAIGGWTDTQYF. In nucleotides, the CDR3 is TGTGCCAGCAGCGTAGCGATAGGGGGTTGGACAGATACGCAGTATTTT. Full variable domain (remainder filled in from reference TRBV9 and TRBJ2-3): DSGVTQTPKHLITATGQRVTLRCSPRSGDLSVYWYQQSLDQGLQFLIQYYNGEERAKGNILERFSAQQFPDLHSELNLSSLELGDSALYFCASSVAIGGWTDTQYFGPGTRLTVL.